This entry describes one T cell receptor (beta chain). What this receptor recognizes is not known. There are no base qualities to consult, and no much larger clone falls within one base. The collaborating institutions used their own protocols to collect whole blood in K2EDTA tubes. For TCRbeta analysis, collaborator samples were shipped as frozen whole blood, as isolated PBMCs, or as DNA extracted from either sample type. These data originate in a study of blood T cell repertoires in COVID-19 (dated by TCRdb to 2020 to 2021). For the wider study: Samples covering the acute and convalescent phases of COVID-19 were provided by collaborators in the United States, Italy and Spain. The sample metadata nearly always contained a de-identified subject ID, COVID-19 status, age in years and sex. The samples were drawn from two sources: the first 160 participants of the ongoing ImmuneRACE study, and over 1,000 subjects contributed by 6 global collaborators. The dataset comprised deeply sampled blood TCRbeta repertoires from subjects exposed to, actively infected with, or recovered from COVID-19. The prospective study material was composed of cDNA or gDNA derived from T cells, B-cell-depleted T cells, or PBMCs. A freely available public database, intended as a resource for researchers studying the immune response to SARS-CoV-2, is where the repertoires were released. Where available, HLA class I and class II types were obtained from metadata supplied by the sample provider rather than from assay-based typing. Overall study outcomes, separate from this receptor: Clinical and demographic metadata were provided uncurated, with the amount varying by source and participant.

The CDR3 contains 17 residues, cysteine and phenylalanine counted. The retained sequence is limited to the CDR3, 51 bases, with the frame set at the first base. The CDR1 and CDR2 encoded by the germline V gene (reference sequence) are MNHEY and SMNVEV. From V the trimming removes 5 bases and from J it removes 0 bases, while the gene matches leave 4 bases of the junction unaccounted for. TCRbeta CDR3 regions were amplified from genomic DNA using the immunoSEQ Assay, a bias-controlled multiplex PCR. In the original analysis: The number of nucleated cells in each sample was estimated from the amplification of reference gene primers within the assay. Sequence reads were collapsed and filtered to measure the absolute abundance of every unique TCRbeta CDR3 rearrangement. For each sample, productive Simpson clonality was calculated as the square root of Simpson's diversity index across productive rearrangements. TCRdb provides this immuneACCESS table in a form limited to in-frame rearrangements. Some clones are lacking; in checked studies, under half of them reflect an unresolved V gene, and why the rest are absent is not known. V, J and clone size derive from that table, while D and trimming were established from the DNA sequence. This sample gives 75,000 or so clones in total; 88% of them show up just once. Approximately 30% of the sample rests with the top ten.

The receptor was isolated from a man aged 45-65 years with acute or convalescent COVID-19. This chain joins TRBV27 to TRBJ2-6; 10 central bases correspond to TRBD1. The sample was peripheral blood. In nucleotide form, the sequence is TGTGCCAGCAGTCGACAGGGGGCGCTCTCTGGGGCCAACGTCCTGACTTTC. Protein translation: CASSRQGALSGANVLTF.